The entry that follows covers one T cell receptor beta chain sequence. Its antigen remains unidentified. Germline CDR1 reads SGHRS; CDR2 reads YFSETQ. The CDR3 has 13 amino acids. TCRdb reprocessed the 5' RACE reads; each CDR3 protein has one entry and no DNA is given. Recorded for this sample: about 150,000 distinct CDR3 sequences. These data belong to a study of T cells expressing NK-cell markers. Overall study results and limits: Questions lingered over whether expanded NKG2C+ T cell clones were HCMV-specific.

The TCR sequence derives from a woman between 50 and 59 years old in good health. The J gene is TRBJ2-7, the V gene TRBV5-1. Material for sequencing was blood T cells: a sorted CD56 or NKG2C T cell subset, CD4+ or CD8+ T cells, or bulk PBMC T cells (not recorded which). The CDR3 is CASSLAATYEQYF.